This TCR beta chain was observed in a study of blood T cell repertoires in COVID-19. As for the study in general: Researchers got acute and convalescent COVID-19 samples from the United States, Italy and Spain. T cells, B-cell-depleted T cells, or PBMCs supplied cDNA or gDNA.

This clone was observed once. Germline V lookup: CDR1 SGHVS, CDR2 FNYEAQ. V gave up 0 bases and J gave up 2 bases, with 12 bases separating them. The CDR3 has 16 residues. The authors' processing: Counts of nucleated cells, estimated from reference gene primer amplification, were obtained. Method: immunoSEQ multiplex PCR; TCRdb's copy keeps in-frame clones and lacks some. The V and J calls and the clone size are those of that table, but D and trimming were determined from the DNA. The sample includes about 140,000 clones, 80% to 85% of them seen just once. Sequences were obtained from peripheral blood. This TCR was sampled from a woman of 80 years or more with acute or convalescent COVID-19. The chain carries TRBV7-6 and TRBJ2-3, with a possible D match to TRBD2 (6 bases). Here the CDR3 DNA reads TGTGCCAGCAGCTTAGCGGGAGGCATAGTCACAGATACGCAGTATTTT. As protein: CASSLAGGIVTDTQYF.